The rows below give T cell receptor beta chains drawn from one sample of a study of cytomegalovirus exposure and HLA in healthy donors. Some clones are missing from TCRdb's copy, which holds only in-frame ones; the method was immunoSEQ multiplex PCR. The sample has 120,000 to 150,000 clones; more than 75% are singletons. Sequenced sample: PBMCs. The receptors were gathered from a man aged 18-30 years in good health and CMV-seropositive. Each CDR3 is given with its conserved first and last residue. A D gene is named only where the DNA matches it firmly. Clone sizes are given selectively: once, few, many, or a class where the clone is expanded.

cdr3_aa,cdr3_nt,v_call,d_call,cdr3_length,j_call,clone_size
CASSQGQFYGYTF,TGTGCCAGCAGCCAAGGACAGTTCTATGGCTACACCTTC,TRBV6-5,.,13,TRBJ1-2,.
CASSAGTTTNEKLFF,TGTGCCAGCAGCGCCGGGACTACAACTAATGAAAAACTGTTTTTT,TRBV7-9,.,15,TRBJ1-4,.
CSAGHTYEQYF,TGCAGTGCCGGACACACCTACGAGCAGTACTTC,TRBV20-1,.,11,TRBJ2-7,few
CASSIGTSFSVQYF,TGTGCCAGCAGCATTGGGACTAGCTTTAGTGTGCAGTACTTC,TRBV6-1,TRBD2,14,TRBJ2-5,.
CASSSADTQYF,TGTGCCAGCAGTTCAGCAGATACGCAGTATTTT,TRBV28,.,11,TRBJ2-3,.
CAISERTRNTEAFF,TGTGCCATCAGTGAGCGGACAAGAAACACTGAAGCTTTCTTT,TRBV10-3,.,14,TRBJ1-1,.
CASRLMDSSYEQYF,TGTGCCAGCCGCCTAATGGACAGTTCCTACGAGCAGTACTTC,TRBV6-1,.,14,TRBJ2-7,.
CSVEDLGRGGTEAFF,TGCAGCGTTGAAGATTTGGGCAGGGGCGGCACTGAAGCTTTCTTT,TRBV29-1,.,15,TRBJ1-1,.
CASSIRQGDGYGYTF,TGTGCCAGCAGTATAAGACAGGGTGATGGATATGGCTACACCTTC,TRBV27,TRBD1,15,TRBJ1-2,.
CASSPGGDFNYGYTF,TGCGCCAGCAGCCCGGGCGGGGATTTTAACTATGGCTACACCTTC,TRBV4-1,.,15,TRBJ1-2,.
CATSRGRDSTDTQYF,TGTGCCACCAGCAGAGGGCGGGATAGCACAGATACGCAGTATTTT,TRBV15,.,15,TRBJ2-3,.